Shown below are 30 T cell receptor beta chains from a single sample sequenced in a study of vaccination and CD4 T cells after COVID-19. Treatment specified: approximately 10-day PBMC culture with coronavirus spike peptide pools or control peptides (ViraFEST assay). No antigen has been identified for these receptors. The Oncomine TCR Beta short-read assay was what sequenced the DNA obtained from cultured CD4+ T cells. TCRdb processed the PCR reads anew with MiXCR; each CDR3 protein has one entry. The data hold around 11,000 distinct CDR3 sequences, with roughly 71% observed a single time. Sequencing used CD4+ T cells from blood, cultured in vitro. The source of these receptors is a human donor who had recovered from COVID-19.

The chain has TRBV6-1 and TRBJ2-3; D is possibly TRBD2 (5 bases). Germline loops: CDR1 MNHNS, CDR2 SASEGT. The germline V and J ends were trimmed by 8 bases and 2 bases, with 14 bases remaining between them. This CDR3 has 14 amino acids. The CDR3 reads CASAISEFTDTQYF. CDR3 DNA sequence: TGTGCCAGCGCGATTAGCGAGTTCACAGATACGCAGTATTTT.

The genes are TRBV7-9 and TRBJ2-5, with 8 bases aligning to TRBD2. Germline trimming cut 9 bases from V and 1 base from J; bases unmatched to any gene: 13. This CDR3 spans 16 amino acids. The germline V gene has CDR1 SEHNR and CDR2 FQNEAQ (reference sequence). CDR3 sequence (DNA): TGTGCCAGAAGCCCGGGGAAGCGGGAGACCCAAGAGACCCAGTACTTC. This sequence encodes CARSPGKRETQETQYF.

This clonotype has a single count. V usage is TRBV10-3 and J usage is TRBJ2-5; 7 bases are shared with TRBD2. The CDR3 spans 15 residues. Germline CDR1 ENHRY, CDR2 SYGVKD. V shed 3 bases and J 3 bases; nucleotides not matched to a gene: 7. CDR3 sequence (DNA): TGTGCCATCAGTGACGTAGGCGGGAGTGAAGAGACCCAGTACTTC. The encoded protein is CAISDVGGSEETQYF.

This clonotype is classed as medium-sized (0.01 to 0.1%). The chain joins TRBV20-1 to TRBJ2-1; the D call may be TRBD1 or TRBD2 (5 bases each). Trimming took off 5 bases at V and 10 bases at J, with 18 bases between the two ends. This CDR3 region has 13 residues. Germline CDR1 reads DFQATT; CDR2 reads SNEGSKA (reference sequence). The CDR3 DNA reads TGCAGTGCTCCTCTACGGGACCGAACCGAGCAGTTCTTC. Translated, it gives CSAPLRDRTEQFF.

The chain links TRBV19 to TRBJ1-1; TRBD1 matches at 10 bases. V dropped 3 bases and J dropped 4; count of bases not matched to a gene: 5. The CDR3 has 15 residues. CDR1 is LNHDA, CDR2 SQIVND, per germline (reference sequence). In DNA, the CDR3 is TGTGCCAGTAGTATGAGGGGGACAGGGGTCACTGAAGCTTTCTTT. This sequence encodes CASSMRGTGVTEAFF.

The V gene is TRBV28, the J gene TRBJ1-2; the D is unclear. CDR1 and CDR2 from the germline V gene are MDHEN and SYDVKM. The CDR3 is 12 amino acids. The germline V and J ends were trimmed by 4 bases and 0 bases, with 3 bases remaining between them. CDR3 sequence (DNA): TGTGCCAGCAGTTCCACTAACTATGGCTACACCTTC. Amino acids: CASSSTNYGYTF.

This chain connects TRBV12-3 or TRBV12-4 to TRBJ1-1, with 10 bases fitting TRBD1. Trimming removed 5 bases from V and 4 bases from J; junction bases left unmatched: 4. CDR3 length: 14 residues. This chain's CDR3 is CASSLRTGGTEAFF. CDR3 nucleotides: TGTGCCAGCAGTCTCCGGACAGGGGGCACTGAAGCTTTCTTT.

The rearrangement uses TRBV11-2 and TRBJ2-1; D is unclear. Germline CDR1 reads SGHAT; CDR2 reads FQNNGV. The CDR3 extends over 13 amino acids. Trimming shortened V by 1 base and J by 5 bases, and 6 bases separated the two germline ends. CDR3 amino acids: CASSLGPNNEQFF. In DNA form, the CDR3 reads TGTGCCAGCAGCTTAGGTCCCAACAATGAGCAGTTCTTC.

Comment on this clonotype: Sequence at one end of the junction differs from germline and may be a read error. CDR3 DNA: TGTGCCAGCAGTTTACCTCGACAGGCCCAGTCTTATTTT. Residues: CASSLPRQAQSYF. V and J are TRBV28 and TRBJ1-5, with D possibly TRBD1 on 6 matching bases. Germline V CDR1 and CDR2: MDHEN, SYDVKM. This CDR3 is built from 13 residues.

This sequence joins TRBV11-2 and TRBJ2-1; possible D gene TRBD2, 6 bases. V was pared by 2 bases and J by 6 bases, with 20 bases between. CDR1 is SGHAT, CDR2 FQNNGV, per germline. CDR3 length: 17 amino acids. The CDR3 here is CASSLNARGSSGNEQFF. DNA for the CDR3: TGTGCCAGCAGCTTAAACGCGCGGGGATCCTCGGGCAATGAGCAGTTCTTC.

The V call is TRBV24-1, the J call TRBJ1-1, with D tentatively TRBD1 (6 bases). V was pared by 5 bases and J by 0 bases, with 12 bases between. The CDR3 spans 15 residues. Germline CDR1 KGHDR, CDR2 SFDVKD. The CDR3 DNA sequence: TGTGCCACCAGTGGCTCAGGGGCGATGAACACTGAAGCTTTCTTT. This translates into CATSGSGAMNTEAFF.

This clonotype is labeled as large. This CDR3 is CATSSRTGSIYGYTF. The CDR3 region has the DNA TGTGCCACCAGCTCTAGGACAGGTTCGATCTATGGCTACACCTTC. V is TRBV15 and J is TRBJ1-2; 7 nucleotides agree with TRBD1. This CDR3 contains 15 residues. The ends lost 5 bases at V and 4 bases at J; junction bases unmatched: 10. Germline V gives CDR1 LNHNV, CDR2 YYDKDF (reference sequence).

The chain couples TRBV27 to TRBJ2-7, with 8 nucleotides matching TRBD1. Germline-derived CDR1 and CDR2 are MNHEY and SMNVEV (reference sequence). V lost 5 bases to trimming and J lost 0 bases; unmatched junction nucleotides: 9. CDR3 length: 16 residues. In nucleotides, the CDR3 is TGTGCCAGCAGTCCGCTGGGACAGGCGGTCTCCTACGAGCAGTACTTC. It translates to CASSPLGQAVSYEQYF.

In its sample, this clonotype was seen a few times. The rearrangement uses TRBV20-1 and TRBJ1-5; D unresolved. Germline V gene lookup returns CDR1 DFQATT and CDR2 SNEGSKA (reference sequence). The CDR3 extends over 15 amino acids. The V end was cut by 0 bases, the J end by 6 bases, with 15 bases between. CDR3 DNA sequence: TGCAGTGCTAGAGATCGGGAGGCAGCAAGTCAGCCCCAGCATTTT. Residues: CSARDREAASQPQHF.

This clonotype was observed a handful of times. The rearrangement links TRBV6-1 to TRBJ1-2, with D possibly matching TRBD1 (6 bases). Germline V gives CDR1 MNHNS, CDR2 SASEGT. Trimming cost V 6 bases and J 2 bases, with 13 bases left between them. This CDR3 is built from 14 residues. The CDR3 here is CASRASGTNYGYTF. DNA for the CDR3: TGTGCCAGCAGGGCCTCCGGGACAAACTATGGCTACACCTTC.

Written as DNA, the CDR3 is TGCGCCAGCAGCAAATCAGGGTTAAGCACCGGGGAGCTGTTTTTT. Encoded protein: CASSKSGLSTGELFF. The chain is built from TRBV5-1 and TRBJ2-2, with D maybe TRBD1 (5 bases). There are 15 residues in the CDR3. In germline, CDR1 is SGHRS, CDR2 YFSETQ. V lost 4 bases and J 4 bases, leaving 14 bases between the germline ends. Combining the CDR3 with reference TRBV5-1 and TRBJ2-2 gives the whole variable domain KAGVTQTPRYLIKTRGQQVTLSCSPISGHRSVSWYQQTPGQGLQFLFEYFSETQRNKGNFPGRFSGRQFSNSRSEMNVSTLELGDSALYLCASSKSGLSTGELFFGEGSRLTVL.

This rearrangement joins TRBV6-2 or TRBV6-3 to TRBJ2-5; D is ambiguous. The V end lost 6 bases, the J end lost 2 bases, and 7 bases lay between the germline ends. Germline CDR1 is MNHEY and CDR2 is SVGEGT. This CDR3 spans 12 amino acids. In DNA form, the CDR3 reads TGTGCCAGCAGAAACCTGCAAGAGACCCAGTACTTC. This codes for CASRNLQETQYF.

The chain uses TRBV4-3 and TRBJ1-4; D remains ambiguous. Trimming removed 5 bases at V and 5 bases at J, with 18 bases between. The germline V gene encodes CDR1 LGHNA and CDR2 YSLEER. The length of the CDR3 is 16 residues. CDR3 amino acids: CASSLSLRTDNEKLFF. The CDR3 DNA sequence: TGCGCCAGCAGCTTATCCCTCCGGACCGACAATGAAAAACTGTTTTTT.

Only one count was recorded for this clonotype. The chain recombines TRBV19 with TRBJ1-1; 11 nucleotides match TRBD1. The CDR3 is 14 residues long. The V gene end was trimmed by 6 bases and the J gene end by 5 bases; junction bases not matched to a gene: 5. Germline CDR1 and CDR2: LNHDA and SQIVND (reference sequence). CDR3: CASRGTGGSTEAFF. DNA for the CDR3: TGTGCCAGTAGGGGGACAGGGGGTTCAACTGAAGCTTTCTTT.

CDR3 sequence: CASTLGGQGYNEQFF. The CDR3 DNA is TGTGCCAGCACTCTGGGGGGGCAGGGATACAATGAGCAGTTCTTC. The chain links TRBV28 to TRBJ2-1, with D possibly matching TRBD2 (7 bases). The CDR3 contains 15 residues. With 7 bases removed from V and 4 bases from J, the gap between germline ends came to 17 bases. Germline CDR1 reads MDHEN; CDR2 reads SYDVKM.

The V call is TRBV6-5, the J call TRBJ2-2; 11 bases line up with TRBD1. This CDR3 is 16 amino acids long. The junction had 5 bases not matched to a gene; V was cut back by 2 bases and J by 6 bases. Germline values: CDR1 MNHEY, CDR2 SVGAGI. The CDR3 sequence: CASSYGDRGMAGELFF. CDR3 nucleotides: TGTGCCAGCAGTTACGGGGACAGGGGGATGGCCGGGGAGCTGTTTTTT.

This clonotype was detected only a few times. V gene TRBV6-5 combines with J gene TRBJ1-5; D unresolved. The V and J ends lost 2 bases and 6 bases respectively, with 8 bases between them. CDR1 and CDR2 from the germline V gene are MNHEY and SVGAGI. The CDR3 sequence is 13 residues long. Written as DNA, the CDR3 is TGTGCCAGCAGTTACGGGATCGGTCAGCCCCAGCATTTT. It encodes CASSYGIGQPQHF.

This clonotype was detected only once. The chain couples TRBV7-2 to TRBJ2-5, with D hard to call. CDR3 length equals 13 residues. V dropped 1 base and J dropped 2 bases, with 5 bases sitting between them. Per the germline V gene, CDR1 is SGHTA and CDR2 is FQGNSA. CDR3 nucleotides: TGTGCCAGCAGCTTAGTGGGTCAAGAGACCCAGTACTTC. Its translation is CASSLVGQETQYF.

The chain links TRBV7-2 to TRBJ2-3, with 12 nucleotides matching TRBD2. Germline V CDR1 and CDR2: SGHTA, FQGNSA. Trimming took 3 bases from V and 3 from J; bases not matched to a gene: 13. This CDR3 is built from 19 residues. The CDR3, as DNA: TGTGCCAGCAGCTTCCCTAGCGGGAGGGCCCAGAGGATGACAGATACGCAGTATTTT. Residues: CASSFPSGRAQRMTDTQYF.

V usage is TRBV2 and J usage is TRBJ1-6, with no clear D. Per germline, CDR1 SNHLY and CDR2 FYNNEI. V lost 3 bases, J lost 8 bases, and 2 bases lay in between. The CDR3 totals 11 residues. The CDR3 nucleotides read TGTGCCAGCAGTGATGATTCACCCCTCCACTTT. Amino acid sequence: CASSDDSPLHF.

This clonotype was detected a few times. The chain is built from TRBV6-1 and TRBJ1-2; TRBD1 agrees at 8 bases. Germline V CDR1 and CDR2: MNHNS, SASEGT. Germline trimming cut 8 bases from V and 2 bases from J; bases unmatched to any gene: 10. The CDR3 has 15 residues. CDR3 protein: CASGKNGQGNYGYTF. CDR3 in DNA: TGTGCCAGCGGAAAGAATGGACAGGGAAACTATGGCTACACCTTC.

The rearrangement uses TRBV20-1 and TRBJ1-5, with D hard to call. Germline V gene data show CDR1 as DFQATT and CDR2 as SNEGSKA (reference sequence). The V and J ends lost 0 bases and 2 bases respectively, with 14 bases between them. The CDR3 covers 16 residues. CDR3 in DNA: TGCAGTGCTAGAGATGTAGGGAGGGCCGGCAATCAGCCCCAGCATTTT. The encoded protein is CSARDVGRAGNQPQHF.

CDR3 protein: CASSRQGATNTGELFF. DNA for the CDR3: TGTGCCAGCAGCAGACAGGGGGCTACGAACACCGGGGAGCTGTTTTTT. This rearrangement joins TRBV2 to TRBJ2-2; 10 bases line up with TRBD1. The CDR3 has 16 residues. The germline CDR1 and CDR2 sequences are SNHLY and FYNNEI. Trimming at V came to 6 bases and at J to 0 bases, leaving 4 bases not matched to a gene.

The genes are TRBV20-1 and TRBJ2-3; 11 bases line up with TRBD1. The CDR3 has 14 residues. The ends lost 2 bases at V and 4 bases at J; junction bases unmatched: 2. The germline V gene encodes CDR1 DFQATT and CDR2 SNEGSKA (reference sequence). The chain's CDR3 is CSARKGQGADTQYF. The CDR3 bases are TGCAGTGCTAGAAAGGGACAGGGGGCAGATACGCAGTATTTT.

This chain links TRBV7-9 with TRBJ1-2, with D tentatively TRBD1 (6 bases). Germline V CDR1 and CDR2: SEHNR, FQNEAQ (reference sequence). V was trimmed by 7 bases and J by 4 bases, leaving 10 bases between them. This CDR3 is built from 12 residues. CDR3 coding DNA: TGTGCCAGCATCACAGGGCTCTATGGCTACACCTTC. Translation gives CASITGLYGYTF.